This T cell receptor (beta chain) was retrieved from a study of blood T cell repertoires in COVID-19. The assay was immunoSEQ multiplex PCR, and TCRdb's table has in-frame clones only and misses some. The sample carries 250,000 or so clones, around 84% recorded once. The CDR3 totals 13 residues. Unmatched junction bases numbered 4, after V lost 4 bases and J lost 4 bases. CDR1 SGHRS and CDR2 YFSETQ come from the germline V gene. The sample consisted of PBMCs or T cells enriched from blood (not recorded which). The receptor was isolated from a woman aged 45-60 years who had recovered from COVID-19. V and J are TRBV5-1 and TRBJ1-1; 7 positions match TRBD1. CDR3 sequence reads: CASSATGVTEAFF. CDR3 nucleotides: TGCGCCAGCAGCGCAACAGGGGTCACTGAAGCTTTCTTT.